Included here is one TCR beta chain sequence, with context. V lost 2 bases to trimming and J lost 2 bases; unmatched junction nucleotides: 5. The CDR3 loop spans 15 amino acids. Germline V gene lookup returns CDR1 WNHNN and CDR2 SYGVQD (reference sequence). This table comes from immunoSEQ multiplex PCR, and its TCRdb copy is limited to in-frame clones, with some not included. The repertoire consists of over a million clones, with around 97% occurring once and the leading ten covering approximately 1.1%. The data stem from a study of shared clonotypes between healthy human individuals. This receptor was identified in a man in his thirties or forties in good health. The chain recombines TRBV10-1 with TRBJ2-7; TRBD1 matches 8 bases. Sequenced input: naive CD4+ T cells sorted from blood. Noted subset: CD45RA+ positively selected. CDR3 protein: CASSERRTGTYEQYF. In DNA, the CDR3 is TGCGCCAGCAGTGAGCGTAGGACAGGGACCTACGAGCAGTACTTC.